These T cell receptor beta chains were read from a single sample in a study of cytomegalovirus exposure and HLA in healthy donors. Libraries were prepared by immunoSEQ multiplex PCR; TCRdb keeps only in-frame clonotypes and omits some of them. The sample yields some 120,000 clones, around a tenth seen once. The sample taken for sequencing was PBMCs. The receptors shown here come from a man aged 25 to 40 in good health and CMV-seronegative. Both conserved end residues are part of each CDR3. A D gene is named only where the DNA matches it firmly. Clone size is stated in some rows and not others, as once, few, many or a class when expanded.

. few TRBJ2-7 TRBV27 CASSSTVPTYEQYF TGTGCCAGCAGTTCCACGGTCCCTACCTACGAGCAGTACTTC
. few TRBJ1-1 TRBV7-2 CASSLRGGATEAFF TGTGCCAGCAGCCTGAGGGGGGGGGCCACTGAAGCTTTCTTT
TRBD1 few TRBJ1-2 TRBV6-6 CASSSGQDYGYTF TGTGCCAGCAGTTCAGGACAGGACTATGGCTACACCTTC
. . TRBJ2-7 TRBV4-3 CASSQDRGEQYF TGCGCCAGCAGCCAAGACAGGGGCGAGCAGTACTTC
. . TRBJ2-7 TRBV19 CASSPMTGPYEQYF TGTGCCAGTAGCCCAATGACGGGTCCCTACGAGCAGTACTTC
. few TRBJ1-2 TRBV5-1 CASSPGSYGYTF TGCGCCAGCAGCCCAGGGTCCTATGGCTACACCTTC
TRBD1 . TRBJ2-7 TRBV5-1 CASSWGQADEQYF TGCGCCAGCAGCTGGGGACAGGCGGACGAGCAGTACTTC
TRBD1 few TRBJ2-4 TRBV27 CASSPPGTAPLAKNIQYF TGTGCCAGCAGTCCACCCGGGACAGCCCCCTTAGCCAAAAACATTCAGTACTTC
. . TRBJ1-6 TRBV10-1 CASSESRGNSPLHF TGCGCCAGCAGTGAGTCGCGGGGTAATTCACCCCTCCACTTT
TRBD1 . TRBJ2-1 TRBV7-2 CASSFRPPGQGRNEQFF TGTGCCAGCAGCTTCCGACCTCCGGGACAGGGGAGGAATGAGCAGTTCTTC
. few TRBJ2-1 TRBV6-5 CASSSPEANEQFF TGTGCCAGCAGTTCTCCGGAGGCCAATGAGCAGTTCTTC